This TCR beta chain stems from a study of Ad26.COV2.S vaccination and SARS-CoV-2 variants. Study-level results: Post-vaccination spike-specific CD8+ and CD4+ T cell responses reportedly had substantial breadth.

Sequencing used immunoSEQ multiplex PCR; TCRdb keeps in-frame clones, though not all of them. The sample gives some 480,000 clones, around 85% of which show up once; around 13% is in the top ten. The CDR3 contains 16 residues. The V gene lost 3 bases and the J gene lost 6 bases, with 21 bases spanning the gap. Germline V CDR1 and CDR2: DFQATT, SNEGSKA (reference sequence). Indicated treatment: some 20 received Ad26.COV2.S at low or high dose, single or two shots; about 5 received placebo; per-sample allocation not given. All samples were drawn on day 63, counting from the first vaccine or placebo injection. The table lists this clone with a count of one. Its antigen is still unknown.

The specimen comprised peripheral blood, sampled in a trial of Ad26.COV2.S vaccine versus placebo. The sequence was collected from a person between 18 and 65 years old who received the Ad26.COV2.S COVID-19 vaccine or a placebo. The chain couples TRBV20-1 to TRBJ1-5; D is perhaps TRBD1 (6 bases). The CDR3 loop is CSASPLMGGGGQPQHF. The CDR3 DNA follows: TGCAGTGCTAGTCCCCTCATGGGGGGCGGGGGTCAGCCCCAGCATTTT.